The 29 T cell receptor beta chains below come from one sample, sequenced in a study of T cell responses to AZD1222 COVID-19 vaccine. Data came from immunoSEQ multiplex PCR; TCRdb stores just in-frame clones and leaves some out. The sample carries approximately 64,000 clones, 80% to 85% recorded once. This sample comprised peripheral blood, obtained on day 0 of AZD1222 vaccination. The receptors stem from an adult in good health.

The V call is TRBV6-4, the J call TRBJ2-1, with 11 bases matching TRBD2. Germline CDR1 MRHNA, CDR2 SNTAGT. The CDR3 has 15 residues. Losses at the gene ends were 4 bases for V and 3 bases for J; bases not matched to a gene: 2. CDR3 region: CASSVAGGYYNEQFF. The DNA of the CDR3 is TGTGCCAGCAGTGTAGCGGGGGGGTACTACAATGAGCAGTTCTTC.

The chain combines TRBV4-2 with TRBJ1-3; perhaps TRBD1 as D (5 bases). Germline CDR1 LGHNA, CDR2 YNFKEQ. Trimming took off 4 bases at V and 4 bases at J, with 14 bases between the two ends. CDR3 length: 15 amino acids. CDR3 coding DNA: TGTGCCAGCAGCCCACCGGGACTAAGGGGAAACACCATATATTTT. This gives the protein CASSPPGLRGNTIYF.

This clone was recorded once. The chain combines TRBV4-1 with TRBJ2-1, with D possibly matching TRBD1 (6 bases). Deletions cut 4 bases from V and 4 bases from J, with 14 bases between. The CDR3 consists of 15 residues. CDR1 and CDR2 (germline): MGHRA, YSYEKL. The CDR3 DNA is TGCGCCAGCAGCCCCCACCCGGGACAATACAATGAGCAGTTCTTC. Translated: CASSPHPGQYNEQFF.

The rearrangement joins TRBV4-3 to TRBJ2-6; TRBD2 matches at 7 bases. This CDR3 is built from 16 residues. From germline, CDR1 is LGHNA and CDR2 YSLEER. Trimming cost V 7 bases and J 4 bases; bases outside gene matches: 10. CDR3 region: CASNTARGVGANVLTF. The CDR3 bases are TGCGCCAGCAACACTGCTCGGGGGGTCGGGGCCAACGTCCTGACTTTC.

The chain carries TRBV7-8 and TRBJ2-7, with 8 bases that match TRBD1. The germline V gene has CDR1 SGHVS and CDR2 FQNEAQ. V was pared by 6 bases and J by 3 bases, with 7 bases of the junction left unmatched. CDR3 length: 14 residues. CDR3 DNA: TGTGCCAGCAGTCGCCCCGGACAGGGCTACGAGCAGTACTTC. Translated: CASSRPGQGYEQYF.

V usage is TRBV4-3 and J usage is TRBJ2-7; 8 bases fit TRBD2. CDR3 length equals 16 residues. J gave up 4 bases and V 3 bases, and 11 bases lay outside the gene matches. CDR1 is LGHNA and CDR2 is YSLEER in the germline V gene. CDR3 DNA: TGCGCCAGCAGCCATAAAAGGCGGGGGGAAAGATACGAGCAGTACTTC. This gives the protein CASSHKRRGERYEQYF.

The chain combines TRBV5-1 with TRBJ2-5; the match to TRBD2 covers 9 bases. This CDR3 region has 14 residues. The germline CDR1 and CDR2 sequences are SGHRS and YFSETQ. The J segment lost 4 bases and the V segment lost 7 bases, leaving 8 bases of the junction unmatched. The CDR3 reads CASSQRGEGETQYF. DNA of the CDR3: TGCGCCAGCTCACAGCGGGGGGAGGGAGAGACCCAGTACTTC.

The genes are TRBV27 and TRBJ1-6; D possibly corresponds to TRBD1 (6 bases). V dropped 2 bases and J dropped 5 bases, with 25 bases sitting between them. The CDR3 is 20 residues long. CDR1 MNHEY and CDR2 SMNVEV come from the germline V gene (reference sequence). The CDR3 sequence: CASSLGTGTLVGIDNSPLHF. CDR3 coding DNA: TGTGCCAGCAGTTTAGGCACAGGGACACTGGTTGGGATTGATAATTCACCCCTCCACTTT.

The genes are TRBV19 and TRBJ1-2, with D perhaps matching TRBD1 (5 bases). The length of the CDR3 is 15 residues. V was cut by 4 bases and J by 4 bases, with 16 bases left in between. The germline gives CDR1 LNHDA, CDR2 SQIVND (reference sequence). CDR3 in amino acids: CASSTVVGGGYGYTF. The CDR3 DNA sequence: TGTGCCAGTAGTACCGTCGTGGGGGGTGGCTATGGCTACACCTTC.

The chain is built from TRBV7-9 and TRBJ2-7, with D perhaps TRBD1 (5 bases). The CDR3 sequence is 14 residues long. V was shortened by 5 bases and J by 2 bases, with 13 bases between the two germline ends. Germline values: CDR1 SEHNR, CDR2 FQNEAQ (reference sequence). CDR3 sequence reads: CASSPTASTYEQYF. CDR3 DNA: TGTGCCAGCAGCCCGACAGCGTCAACCTACGAGCAGTACTTC.

The V gene is TRBV2, the J gene TRBJ2-7; D may correspond to TRBD1 or TRBD2 (5 bases each). The CDR3 contains 11 residues. The ends were cut back, 3 bases at V and 9 bases at J, with 9 bases in the middle. Germline V lookup: CDR1 SNHLY, CDR2 FYNNEI. CDR3 sequence (DNA): TGTGCCAGCAGTGAGAGGGGCGTGCAGTACTTC. It encodes CASSERGVQYF.

V and J are TRBV18 and TRBJ1-1; 11 bases are a match to TRBD1. Trimming cost V 3 bases and J 4 bases; bases outside gene matches: 10. The germline V gene has CDR1 KGHSH and CDR2 LQKENI. The CDR3 runs to 17 residues. The CDR3 region is CASSPTLPGQGGTEAFF. In DNA, the CDR3 is TGTGCCAGCTCACCTACTTTACCGGGACAGGGGGGCACTGAAGCTTTCTTT.

This clone was counted a few times. V gene TRBV12-3 or TRBV12-4 combines with J gene TRBJ2-7; no clear D. The CDR3 loop spans 12 amino acids. V was shortened by 5 bases and J by 3 bases, with 8 bases between the two germline ends. CDR3: CASSNDNYEQYF. For the CDR3, the DNA is TGTGCCAGCAGTAACGACAACTACGAGCAGTACTTC.

The V and J genes are TRBV5-1 and TRBJ2-3; no reliable D call. In germline, CDR1 is SGHRS, CDR2 YFSETQ. The length of the CDR3 is 15 residues. The germline V and J ends were trimmed by 4 bases and 0 bases, with 12 bases remaining between them. CDR3 amino acids: CASSIGYPSTDTQYF. For the CDR3, the DNA is TGCGCCAGCAGCATTGGGTACCCTAGCACAGATACGCAGTATTTT.

The rearrangement uses TRBV7-2 and TRBJ2-3, with a possible D match to TRBD2 (6 bases). Trimming shortened V by 2 bases and J by 2 bases, and 11 bases separated the two germline ends. CDR3 length: 15 amino acids. The V gene's germline CDR1 is SGHTA and CDR2 FQGNSA. CDR3 amino acids: CASSLRAGPTDTQYF. Here the CDR3 DNA reads TGTGCCAGCAGCTTACGGGCGGGGCCCACAGATACGCAGTATTTT.

The chain joins TRBV20-1 to TRBJ2-4; no clear D gene. Trimming cost V 3 bases and J 8 bases, with 23 bases left between them. Germline V gene lookup returns CDR1 DFQATT and CDR2 SNEGSKA (reference sequence). The CDR3 totals 16 residues. The CDR3 DNA sequence: TGCAGTGCTAGTAGGGATATTCAAGAAGTTGAGGACATTCAGTACTTC. Translated, it gives CSASRDIQEVEDIQYF.

The count of this clone is one. CDR3 DNA: TGCGCCAGCAGCTTGGATGGGGCGCCCGGAGAGACCCAGTACTTC. Amino acids: CASSLDGAPGETQYF. The J gene is TRBJ2-5, the V gene TRBV5-1; perhaps TRBD1 as D (5 bases). This CDR3 is built from 15 residues. Germline-derived CDR1 and CDR2 are SGHRS and YFSETQ. Trimming shortened V by 0 bases and J by 4 bases, and 13 bases separated the two germline ends.

The V call is TRBV7-9, the J call TRBJ2-3, with a weak D call TRBD1 (6 bases). V shed 5 bases and J shed 1 base, with 16 bases lying between them. Germline values: CDR1 SEHNR, CDR2 FQNEAQ (reference sequence). The CDR3 consists of 16 residues. The CDR3 reads CASSPGPGGGTDTQYF. In DNA, the CDR3 is TGTGCCAGCAGCCCTGGTCCTGGGGGCGGCACAGATACGCAGTATTTT.

The chain employs TRBV27 and TRBJ1-2; 9 bases fit TRBD1. Germline V CDR1 and CDR2: MNHEY, SMNVEV (reference sequence). V was clipped by 5 bases and J by 4 bases; unmatched bases: 11. The CDR3 sequence is 16 residues long. DNA for the CDR3: TGTGCCAGCAGTCTTTCCGGGACAGGGCTTCTCTATGGCTACACCTTC. This gives the protein CASSLSGTGLLYGYTF.

A single count supports this clone. The chain carries TRBV29-1 and TRBJ2-1, with D perhaps matching TRBD1 (6 bases). This CDR3 is built from 13 residues. Germline-derived CDR1 and CDR2 are SQVTM and ANQGSEA. V dropped 1 base and J dropped 4 bases, with 8 bases sitting between them. CDR3 nucleotide sequence: TGCAGCGTTGAAGGGACAGCATACAATGAGCAGTTCTTC. Translated: CSVEGTAYNEQFF.

The chain uses TRBV18 and TRBJ1-1; TRBD1 might be the D (6 bases). Germline V lookup: CDR1 KGHSH, CDR2 LQKENI. CDR3 length: 13 amino acids. V lost 3 bases to trimming and J lost 7 bases, with 12 bases between them. DNA for the CDR3: TGTGCCAGCTCACCCGGGGGGCTGGGTGAAGCTTTCTTT. Protein product: CASSPGGLGEAFF.

For the CDR3, the DNA is TGTGCCAGCTCACCTGCAGTGGGCACATTTTATGGCTACACCTTC. Translating gives CASSPAVGTFYGYTF. The chain has TRBV18 and TRBJ1-2; the D is unclear. The germline V gene encodes CDR1 KGHSH and CDR2 LQKENI. The CDR3 consists of 15 residues. V was pared by 3 bases and J by 5 bases, with 16 bases between. Looking up the rest from reference TRBV18 and TRBJ1-2 gives the full variable domain: NAGVMQNPRHLVRRRGQEARLRCSPMKGHSHVYWYRQLPEEGLKFMVYLQKENIIDESGMPKERFSAEFPKEGPSILRIQQVVRGDSAAYFCASSPAVGTFYGYTFGSGTRLTVV.

In nucleotides, the CDR3 is TGTGCCAGCAGCTTGGGGAGCGAACACCGGAATGAGCAGTTCTTC. This encodes CASSLGSEHRNEQFF. The chain employs TRBV7-9 and TRBJ2-1, with D maybe TRBD2 (5 bases). Trimming left V 3 bases short and J 7 bases short, with 16 bases between. Per germline, CDR1 SEHNR and CDR2 FQNEAQ (reference sequence). The CDR3 contains 15 residues.

The chain is built from TRBV19 and TRBJ1-4; D is possibly TRBD1 (5 bases). From germline, CDR1 is LNHDA and CDR2 SQIVND (reference sequence). The CDR3 has 14 residues. V was pared by 5 bases and J by 5 bases, with 12 bases between. CDR3 in DNA: TGTGCCAGTAGTTTCGGGGCGCCCAATGAAAAACTGTTTTTT. It is translated as CASSFGAPNEKLFF.

The chain employs TRBV4-3 and TRBJ1-4, with D possibly matching TRBD1 (6 bases). The CDR3 length is 15 residues. Trimming pared 0 bases from V and 2 bases from J, leaving 7 bases between. Looked up from germline, CDR1 is LGHNA and CDR2 is YSLEER. The CDR3 DNA follows: TGCGCCAGCAGCCAAGACAGGGGCACTAATGAAAAACTGTTTTTT. Translation gives CASSQDRGTNEKLFF.

This chain uses TRBV12-3 or TRBV12-4 with TRBJ1-2, with D possibly matching TRBD1 (5 bases). CDR3 size: 13 residues. The ends were cut back, 4 bases at V and 3 bases at J, with 9 bases in the middle. The CDR3 reads CASSSGTDYGYTF. The DNA of the CDR3 is TGTGCCAGCAGTTCCGGGACCGACTATGGCTACACCTTC.

V usage is TRBV4-1 and J usage is TRBJ1-2; TRBD1 might be the D (6 bases). V lost 10 bases, J lost 4 bases, and 16 bases lay in between. Germline lookup yields CDR1 MGHRA and CDR2 YSYEKL. This CDR3 comprises 13 residues. The CDR3 DNA sequence: TGCGCCACCTTAGGGGGGGCAGGCTATGGCTACACCTTC. Its protein is CATLGGAGYGYTF.

J is TRBJ2-4 and V is TRBV19, with D unclear. With 7 bases removed from V and 5 bases from J, the gap between germline ends came to 12 bases. In germline, CDR1 is LNHDA, CDR2 SQIVND (reference sequence). This CDR3 spans 13 amino acids. The CDR3 loop reads CASNTGSQNIQYF. For the CDR3, the DNA is TGTGCCAGTAATACCGGGTCCCAAAACATTCAGTACTTC.

This sequence joins TRBV3-1 (or the pseudogene TRBV3-2) and TRBJ1-2, with D maybe TRBD1 (6 bases). The length of the CDR3 is 14 residues. V was cut by 1 base and J by 6 bases, with 12 bases left in between. The germline gives CDR1 LGHDT, CDR2 YNNKEL (reference sequence). CDR3 loop: CASSQAGGGNGYTF. CDR3 nucleotides: TGTGCCAGCAGCCAAGCTGGGGGCGGAAATGGCTACACCTTC.